The 26 T cell receptor beta chains below come from one sample, sequenced in a study of CD8+CD57+ T cells in acquired aplastic anemia. Genomic DNA acted as the template from which TCR beta VDJ combination and CDR3 sequence profiling were carried out. TCRdb re-called the reads through MiXCR, storing one row per CDR3 protein. The table includes about 200,000 distinct CDR3 sequences, about 62% detected once. By flow cytometry, patients selected for sequencing had shown an expansion of CD8+CD57+ cells. Sequenced: sorted CD4+, CD8+, or CD8+CD57+ T cells (not recorded which) from PBMCs. The receptors here all came from a human donor with aplastic anemia.

This chain links TRBV20-1 with TRBJ2-5, with D unclear. The CDR3 extends over 13 amino acids. Trimming took off 0 bases at V and 2 bases at J, with 7 bases between the two ends. The germline V gene encodes CDR1 DFQATT and CDR2 SNEGSKA (reference sequence). The CDR3: CSARDLGQETQYF. CDR3 nucleotide sequence: TGCAGTGCTAGAGATTTGGGACAAGAGACCCAGTACTTC.

V usage is TRBV7-8 and J usage is TRBJ2-5; D not resolved. The CDR3 is made up of 13 amino acids. Germline V CDR1 and CDR2: SGHVS, FQNEAQ. Trimming took 6 bases from V and 4 from J, leaving 12 bases between them. The CDR3 region is CASSLPPVETQYF. CDR3 in DNA: TGTGCCAGCAGTTTACCGCCCGTAGAGACCCAGTACTTC.

The chain combines TRBV5-1 with TRBJ2-1; possible D gene TRBD1, 6 bases. V was shortened by 4 bases and J by 8 bases, with 16 bases between the two germline ends. CDR3 size: 14 residues. Germline CDR1 is SGHRS and CDR2 is YFSETQ. CDR3 bases: TGCGCCAGCAGCATCTCACAGGGTTACGATGAGCAGTTCTTC. It yields the protein CASSISQGYDEQFF.

This clonotype was seen repeatedly, ten times or more. The chain has TRBV6-5 and TRBJ2-7; the match to TRBD2 covers 7 bases. With V trimmed by 4 bases and J by 1 base, 4 bases remained unmatched. The CDR3 extends over 14 amino acids. The germline V gene has CDR1 MNHEY and CDR2 SVGAGI. The DNA of the CDR3 is TGTGCCAGCAGTTCCGACGGGGGGTCCTACGAGCAGTACTTC. Translated, it gives CASSSDGGSYEQYF.

The chain has TRBV7-9 and TRBJ2-2; no clear D gene. CDR1 and CDR2 from the germline V gene are SEHNR and FQNEAQ (reference sequence). Trimming took 2 bases from V and 8 from J, leaving 3 bases between them. The CDR3 loop spans 11 amino acids. The DNA of the CDR3 is TGTGCCAGCAGCTTACGAGGGGAGCTGTTTTTT. This gives the protein CASSLRGELFF.

This chain joins TRBV20-1 and TRBJ2-1; 7 positions agree with TRBD2. V shed 5 bases and J 0 bases; nucleotides not matched to a gene: 7. There are 15 residues in the CDR3. Germline-derived CDR1 and CDR2 are DFQATT and SNEGSKA (reference sequence). CDR3 coding DNA: TGCAGTGCTCTGGGCCTAGCGGTCTCCTACAATGAGCAGTTCTTC. Encoded protein: CSALGLAVSYNEQFF.

This clonotype was observed a single time. The chain has TRBV20-1 and TRBJ2-5; D ambiguous. Germline values: CDR1 DFQATT, CDR2 SNEGSKA (reference sequence). The ends were cut back, 5 bases at V and 10 bases at J, with 26 bases in the middle. The CDR3 is made up of 15 amino acids. This CDR3 reads CSAPPSLGPSLNQYF. CDR3 nucleotide sequence: TGCAGTGCTCCCCCCTCGCTAGGGCCCTCGCTTAACCAGTACTTC.

As to this clonotype: Without the conserved terminal phenylalanine or tryptophan, this CDR3 likely stems from a read error. It is unclear where the CDR3 begins or ends on the DNA, so no DNA is shown, and the CDR3 is as TCRdb lists it. V gene TRBV19 combines with J gene TRBJ2-7; the D call TRBD1 from the table was never checked on the DNA. Germline CDR1 reads LNHDA; CDR2 reads SQIVND (reference sequence). The CDR3 is made up of 15 amino acids, end residues included. CDR3 region: CASSSRTGGWFEQDS.

CDR3 bases: TGCAGCGTTGGACAGGGGGCTGGGGATACGCAGTATTTT. It is translated as CSVGQGAGDTQYF. The chain has TRBV29-1 and TRBJ2-3, with 10 nucleotides matching TRBD1. The V gene end was trimmed by 4 bases and the J gene end by 6 bases; junction bases not matched to a gene: 4. The germline V gene encodes CDR1 SQVTM and CDR2 ANQGSEA. This CDR3 is built from 13 residues.

The chain is built from TRBV29-1 and TRBJ2-3, with 7 positions matching TRBD1. Germline trimming cut 3 bases from V and 4 bases from J; bases unmatched to any gene: 4. Looked up from germline, CDR1 is SQVTM and CDR2 is ANQGSEA. CDR3 length: 13 amino acids. The CDR3, as DNA: TGCAGCGTTGAGACAGGGTCAGCAGATACGCAGTATTTT. It is translated as CSVETGSADTQYF.

This clonotype was seen a few times. The J gene is TRBJ1-1, the V gene TRBV6-6; weak D call: TRBD1 (6 bases). V lost 7 bases to trimming and J lost 7 bases, with 13 bases between them. CDR3 size: 12 residues. Germline V CDR1 and CDR2: MNHNY, SVGAGI (reference sequence). The DNA for the CDR3 is TGTGCCAGCACCCTCGACAGGAATGAAGCTTTCTTT. This gives the protein CASTLDRNEAFF.

The chain joins TRBV15 to TRBJ2-1; no clear D gene. Trimming left V 0 bases short and J 1 base short, with 7 bases between. Germline CDR1 LNHNV, CDR2 YYDKDF (reference sequence). The CDR3 covers 15 residues. The DNA for the CDR3 is TGTGCCACCAGCAGAGATGGGGATTCCTACAATGAGCAGTTCTTC. Amino acid sequence: CATSRDGDSYNEQFF.

V and J are TRBV2 and TRBJ2-7, with D possibly matching TRBD1 (5 bases). Germline V gene data show CDR1 as SNHLY and CDR2 as FYNNEI. There are 15 residues in the CDR3. V lost 0 bases and J 0 bases, leaving 9 bases between the germline ends. The CDR3 loop reads CASSEADQGSYEQYF. The CDR3 bases are TGTGCCAGCAGTGAAGCGGACCAGGGCTCCTACGAGCAGTACTTC.

V gene TRBV29-1 combines with J gene TRBJ2-7; 9 nucleotides agree with TRBD1. The J segment lost 5 bases and the V segment lost 7 bases, leaving 6 bases of the junction unmatched. The CDR3 has 12 amino acids. Germline CDR1 and CDR2: SQVTM and ANQGSEA. In nucleotides, the CDR3 is TGCAGCGGGACAGGGGTTGGGCACGAGCAGTACTTC. This translates into CSGTGVGHEQYF.

The chain has TRBV6-5 and TRBJ2-3, with D hard to call. The CDR3 covers 12 residues. V lost 6 bases, J lost 2 bases, and 6 bases lay in between. Germline CDR1 reads MNHEY; CDR2 reads SVGAGI. The CDR3 region has the DNA TGTGCCAGCAGGCGTACCACAGATACGCAGTATTTT. Its translation is CASRRTTDTQYF.

The chain links TRBV10-1 to TRBJ2-7; 8 bases agree with TRBD2. The J segment lost 2 bases and the V segment lost 4 bases, leaving 4 bases of the junction unmatched. This CDR3 comprises 14 residues. Germline CDR1 reads WNHNN; CDR2 reads SYGVQD (reference sequence). CDR3 nucleotides: TGCGCCAGCAGTGGCAGGCGGGGGGCCTACGAGCAGTACTTC. Protein product: CASSGRRGAYEQYF.

The V and J genes are TRBV20-1 and TRBJ2-2; D unclear. Per the germline V gene, CDR1 is DFQATT and CDR2 is SNEGSKA (reference sequence). V dropped 4 bases and J dropped 3 bases, with 6 bases sitting between them. The CDR3 is made up of 12 amino acids. The CDR3 region is CSAKGHTGELFF. The CDR3 DNA is TGCAGTGCTAAGGGTCACACCGGGGAGCTGTTTTTT.

This clonotype was picked up a small number of times. The chain carries TRBV9 and TRBJ2-1; perhaps TRBD1 as D (6 bases). The length of the CDR3 is 15 residues. Deletions cut 4 bases from V and 3 bases from J, with 14 bases between. Germline lookup yields CDR1 SGDLS and CDR2 YYNGEE. CDR3 coding DNA: TGTGCCAGCAGCCCCCAGACAGGCCGCTACAATGAGCAGTTCTTC. Its translation: CASSPQTGRYNEQFF.

The V gene is TRBV7-2, the J gene TRBJ1-3; D possibly corresponds to TRBD1 (6 bases). CDR1 and CDR2 (germline): SGHTA, FQGNSA. The V gene lost 5 bases and the J gene lost 4 bases, with 12 bases spanning the gap. The CDR3 extends over 14 amino acids. CDR3 nucleotide sequence: TGTGCCAGCAGCCCGGGGACAATCGGAAACACCATATATTTT. Translating it yields CASSPGTIGNTIYF.

V and J are TRBV29-1 and TRBJ2-7; D is undetermined. Trimming removed 4 bases from V and 4 bases from J, with 5 bases in between. Germline loops: CDR1 SQVTM, CDR2 ANQGSEA. CDR3 length: 10 residues. The CDR3 reads CSVGGYEQYF. As DNA, the CDR3 is TGCAGCGTTGGGGGTTACGAGCAGTACTTC.

The chain is built from TRBV20-1 and TRBJ1-1, with 9 positions matching TRBD1. Looked up from germline, CDR1 is DFQATT and CDR2 is SNEGSKA (reference sequence). The CDR3 consists of 14 residues. Trimming removed 3 bases from V and 5 bases from J; junction bases left unmatched: 7. CDR3 bases: TGCAGTGCTAGTCCGGGACAGGGTTCGACTGAAGCTTTCTTT. This translates into CSASPGQGSTEAFF.

This clonotype was picked up a small number of times. V is TRBV2 and J is TRBJ2-3; TRBD1 might be the D (5 bases). V shed 7 bases and J shed 1 base, with 9 bases lying between them. The CDR3 has 13 amino acids. The V gene's germline CDR1 is SNHLY and CDR2 FYNNEI. Here the CDR3 DNA reads TGTGCCAGCATGGGGCGTGGCACAGATACGCAGTATTTT. Translating it yields CASMGRGTDTQYF.

V is TRBV7-2 and J is TRBJ2-1; 7 bases agree with TRBD2. The CDR3 has 15 amino acids. With V trimmed by 5 bases and J by 6 bases, 10 bases remained unmatched. Germline V gene data show CDR1 as SGHTA and CDR2 as FQGNSA. In nucleotides, the CDR3 is TGTGCCAGCAGCCCACGCGGGACTACCGCCAATGAGCAGTTCTTC. Translation: CASSPRGTTANEQFF.

The chain couples TRBV19 to TRBJ1-5; no clear D gene. Germline V gives CDR1 LNHDA, CDR2 SQIVND (reference sequence). The CDR3 sequence is 13 residues long. V gave up 7 bases and J gave up 6 bases, with 13 bases separating them. The CDR3 sequence is CASKFGGGQPQHF. CDR3 in DNA: TGTGCCAGTAAGTTCGGTGGAGGTCAGCCCCAGCATTTT.

This rearrangement joins TRBV19 to TRBJ1-5; 8 bases map to TRBD1. The ends lost 8 bases at V and 6 bases at J; junction bases unmatched: 9. The CDR3 runs 14 residues. Germline V CDR1 and CDR2: LNHDA, SQIVND (reference sequence). The DNA of the CDR3 is TGTGCCAGTCAAGACAGGGGCGAGAGTCAGCCCCAGCATTTT. Translating gives CASQDRGESQPQHF.

This clonotype was detected a few times. The chain couples TRBV7-2 to TRBJ2-1; 7 positions agree with TRBD2. Looked up from germline, CDR1 is SGHTA and CDR2 is FQGNSA. The CDR3 extends over 14 amino acids. V was pared by 2 bases and J by 5 bases, with 3 bases of the junction left unmatched. CDR3 residues: CASSLMAGDNEQFF. The CDR3 DNA follows: TGTGCCAGCAGCTTAATGGCGGGGGACAATGAGCAGTTCTTC. The full variable domain, its missing parts supplied by reference TRBV7-2 and TRBJ2-1, is GAGVSQSPSNKVTEKGKDVELRCDPISGHTALYWYRQSLGQGLEFLIYFQGNSAPDKSGLPSDRFSAERTGGSVSTLTIQRTQQEDSAVYLCASSLMAGDNEQFFGPGTRLTVL.